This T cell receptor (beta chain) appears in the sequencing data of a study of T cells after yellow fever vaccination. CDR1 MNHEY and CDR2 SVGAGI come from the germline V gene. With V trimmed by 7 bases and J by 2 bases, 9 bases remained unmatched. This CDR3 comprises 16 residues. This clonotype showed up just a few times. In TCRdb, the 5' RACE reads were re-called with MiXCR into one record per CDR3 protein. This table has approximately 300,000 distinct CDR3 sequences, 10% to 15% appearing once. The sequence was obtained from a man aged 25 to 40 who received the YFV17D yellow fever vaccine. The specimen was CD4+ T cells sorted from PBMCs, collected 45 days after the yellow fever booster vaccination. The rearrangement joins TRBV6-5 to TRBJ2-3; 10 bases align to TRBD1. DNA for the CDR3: TGTGCCAGCATGTTGAGGGACAGGGGATTCACAGATACGCAGTATTTT. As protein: CASMLRDRGFTDTQYF.